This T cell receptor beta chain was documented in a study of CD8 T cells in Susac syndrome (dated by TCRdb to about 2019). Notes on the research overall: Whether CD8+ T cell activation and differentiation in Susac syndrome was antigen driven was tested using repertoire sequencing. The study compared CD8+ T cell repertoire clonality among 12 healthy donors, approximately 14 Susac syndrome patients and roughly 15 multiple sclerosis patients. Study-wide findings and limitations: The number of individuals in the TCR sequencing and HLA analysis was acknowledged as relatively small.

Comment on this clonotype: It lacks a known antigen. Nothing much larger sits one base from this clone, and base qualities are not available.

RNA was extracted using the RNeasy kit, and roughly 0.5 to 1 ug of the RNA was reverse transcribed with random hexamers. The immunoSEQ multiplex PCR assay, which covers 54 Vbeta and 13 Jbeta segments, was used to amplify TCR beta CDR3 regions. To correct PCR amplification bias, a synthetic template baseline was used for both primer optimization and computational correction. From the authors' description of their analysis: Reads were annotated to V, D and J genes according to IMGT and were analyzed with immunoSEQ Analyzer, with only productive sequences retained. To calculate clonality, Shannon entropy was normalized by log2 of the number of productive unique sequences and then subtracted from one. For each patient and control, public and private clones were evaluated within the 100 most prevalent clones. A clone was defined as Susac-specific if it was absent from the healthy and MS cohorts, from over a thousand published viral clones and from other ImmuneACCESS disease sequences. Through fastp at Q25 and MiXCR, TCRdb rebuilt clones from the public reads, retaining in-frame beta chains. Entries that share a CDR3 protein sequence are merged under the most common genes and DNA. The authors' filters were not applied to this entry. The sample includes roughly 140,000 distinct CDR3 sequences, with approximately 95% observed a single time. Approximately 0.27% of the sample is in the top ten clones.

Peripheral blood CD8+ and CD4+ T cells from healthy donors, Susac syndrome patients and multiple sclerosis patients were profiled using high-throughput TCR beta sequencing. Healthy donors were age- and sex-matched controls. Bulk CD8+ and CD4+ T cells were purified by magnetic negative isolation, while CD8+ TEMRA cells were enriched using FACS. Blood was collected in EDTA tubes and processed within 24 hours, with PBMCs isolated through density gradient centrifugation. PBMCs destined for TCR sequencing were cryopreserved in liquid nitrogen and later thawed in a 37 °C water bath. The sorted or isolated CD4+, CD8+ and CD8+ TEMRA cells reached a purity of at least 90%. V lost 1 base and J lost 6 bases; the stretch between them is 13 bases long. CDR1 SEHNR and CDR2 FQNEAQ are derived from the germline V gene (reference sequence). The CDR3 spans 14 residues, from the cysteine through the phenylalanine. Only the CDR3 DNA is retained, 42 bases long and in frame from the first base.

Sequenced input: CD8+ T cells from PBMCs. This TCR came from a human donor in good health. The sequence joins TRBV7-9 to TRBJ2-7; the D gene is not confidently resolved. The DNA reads TGTGCCAGCAGCTTAGTTTCCCTAGACGGCGAGCAGTACTTC. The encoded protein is CASSLVSLDGEQYF.